This T cell receptor beta chain is from a study of blood T cell repertoires in COVID-19. Study-level information: Italy, Spain and the United States were the sources of the convalescent and acute COVID-19 samples. The cDNA or gDNA used as material had been derived from T cells, B-cell-depleted T cells, or PBMCs.

The CDR3 runs to 15 residues. Per the germline V gene, CDR1 is MNHNY and CDR2 is SVGAGI (reference sequence). Trimming took 6 bases from V and 5 from J, leaving 18 bases between them. In the original workflow: Quantification of nucleated cells was approximated via reference gene primer amplification. Clones were sequenced by immunoSEQ multiplex PCR, and TCRdb holds only the in-frame ones, with some missing. That table furnishes V, J and clone size, whereas the DNA furnished D and trimming. The sample consists of some 200,000 clones, 70% to 90% of them appearing once. The chain is built from TRBV6-6 and TRBJ2-3; possibly TRBD2 for D (7 bases). The specimen sequenced was peripheral blood. This receptor was obtained from a man aged 50 to 60 with acute or convalescent COVID-19. The CDR3 region is CASSPWGGAKDTQYF. CDR3 sequence (DNA): TGTGCCAGCAGCCCCTGGGGGGGGGCAAAAGATACGCAGTATTTT.